This entry is about one T cell receptor beta chain. Its target is not known. The sample comes from a study of T cells in Graves' hyperthyroidism and ophthalmopathy. The wider study: Peripheral blood was acquired at first diagnosis, ahead of any therapy whatsoever. Study conclusions and caveats: Ophthalmopathy could be told apart from stable hyperthyroidism with a 13 V-J model. Among thyroid clonotypes expanded above 0.001, most also appeared in blood. Ophthalmopathy was model-predicted a median about 7.1 months pre-onset.

Trimming stripped 2 bases from V and 1 base from J, with 11 bases between. The CDR3 loop spans 16 amino acids. CDR1 and CDR2 (germline): KGHDR, SFDVKD. Amplification of TCR beta CDR3 regions used RNA as the template. TCR CDR3 regions were first amplified by RT-PCR with HTBI primers. MiXCR, applied by TCRdb to the multiplex PCR reads, yields one record per CDR3 protein. The sample consists of over 700,000 distinct CDR3 sequences, 30% to 40% of them appearing once. J is TRBJ1-5 and V is TRBV24-1, with D unresolved. The receptor's source is a woman between 40 and 55 years old with Graves' hyperthyroidism. The specimen was blood. CDR3 nucleotides: TGTGCCACCAGTGATTCCAGCGGGAGCAGCAATCAGCCCCAGCATTTT. Translating gives CATSDSSGSSNQPQHF.